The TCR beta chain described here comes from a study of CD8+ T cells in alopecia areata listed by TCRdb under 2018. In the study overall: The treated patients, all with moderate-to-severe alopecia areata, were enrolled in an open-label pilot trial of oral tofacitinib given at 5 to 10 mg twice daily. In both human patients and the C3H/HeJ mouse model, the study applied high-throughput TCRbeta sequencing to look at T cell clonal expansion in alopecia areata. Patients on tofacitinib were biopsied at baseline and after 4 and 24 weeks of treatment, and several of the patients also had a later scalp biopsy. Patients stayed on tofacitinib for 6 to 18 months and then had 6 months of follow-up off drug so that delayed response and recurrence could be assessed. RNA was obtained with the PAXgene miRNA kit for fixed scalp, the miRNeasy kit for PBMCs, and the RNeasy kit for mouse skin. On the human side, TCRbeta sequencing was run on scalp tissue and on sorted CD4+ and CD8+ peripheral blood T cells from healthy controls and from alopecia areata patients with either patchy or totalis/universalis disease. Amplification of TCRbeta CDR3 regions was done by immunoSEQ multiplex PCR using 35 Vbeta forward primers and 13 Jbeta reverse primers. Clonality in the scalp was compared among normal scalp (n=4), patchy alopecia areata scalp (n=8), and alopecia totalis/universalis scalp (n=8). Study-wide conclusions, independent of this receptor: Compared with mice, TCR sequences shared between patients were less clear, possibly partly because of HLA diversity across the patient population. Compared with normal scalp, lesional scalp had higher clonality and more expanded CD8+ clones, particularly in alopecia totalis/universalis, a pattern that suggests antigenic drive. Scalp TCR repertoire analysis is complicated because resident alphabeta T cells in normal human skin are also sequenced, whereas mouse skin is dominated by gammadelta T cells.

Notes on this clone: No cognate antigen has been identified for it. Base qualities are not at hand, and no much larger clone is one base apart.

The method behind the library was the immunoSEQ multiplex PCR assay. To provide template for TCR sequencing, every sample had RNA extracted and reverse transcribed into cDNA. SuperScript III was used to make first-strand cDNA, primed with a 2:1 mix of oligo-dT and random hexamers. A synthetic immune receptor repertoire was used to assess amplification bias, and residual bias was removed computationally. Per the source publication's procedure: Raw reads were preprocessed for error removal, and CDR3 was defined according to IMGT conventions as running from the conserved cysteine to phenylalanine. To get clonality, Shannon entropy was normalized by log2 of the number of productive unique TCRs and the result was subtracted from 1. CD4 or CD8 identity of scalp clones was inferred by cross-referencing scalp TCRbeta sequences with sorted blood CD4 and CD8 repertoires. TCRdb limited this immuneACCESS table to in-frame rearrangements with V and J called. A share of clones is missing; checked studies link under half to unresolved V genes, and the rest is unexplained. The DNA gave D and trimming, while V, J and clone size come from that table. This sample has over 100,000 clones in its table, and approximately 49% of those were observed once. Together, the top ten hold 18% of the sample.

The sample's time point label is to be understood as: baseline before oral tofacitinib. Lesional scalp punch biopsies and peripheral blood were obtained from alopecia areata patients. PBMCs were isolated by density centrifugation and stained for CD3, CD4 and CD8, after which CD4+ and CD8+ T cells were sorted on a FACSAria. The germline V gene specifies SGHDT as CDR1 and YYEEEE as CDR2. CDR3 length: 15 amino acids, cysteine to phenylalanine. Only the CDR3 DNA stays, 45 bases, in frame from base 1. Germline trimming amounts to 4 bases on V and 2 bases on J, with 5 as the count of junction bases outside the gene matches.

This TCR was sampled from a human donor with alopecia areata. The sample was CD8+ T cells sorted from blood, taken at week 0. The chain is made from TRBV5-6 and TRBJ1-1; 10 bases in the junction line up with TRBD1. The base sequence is TGTGCCAGCAGCATGTGGGACAGGGGAAACACTGAAGCTTTCTTT. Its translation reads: CASSMWDRGNTEAFF.